This TCR beta chain was sequenced for a study of T cells in Graves' hyperthyroidism and ophthalmopathy. About the research overall: Prior to any treatment, at the point of initial diagnosis, peripheral blood was collected. Points from the study as a whole: It was a median around 6 months before onset that the model predicted ophthalmopathy.

The CDR3 runs to 15 residues. Germline V gene data show CDR1 as SGHTA and CDR2 as FQGTGA. Trimming removed 5 bases from V and 1 base from J, with 12 bases in between. What was amplified from RNA transcripts were TCR beta CDR3 regions. HTBI primers were the set used in a first-round RT-PCR of the TCR CDR3. TCRdb used MiXCR to reprocess the multiplex PCR reads, holding one entry per CDR3 protein. The sample yields roughly 530,000 distinct CDR3 sequences, approximately 17% seen once. This clonotype was detected many times. Its antigen is as yet unknown. The rearrangement uses TRBV7-3 and TRBJ2-1; D is undetermined. Sequences were obtained from blood. This TCR was recovered from a woman aged 18 to 35 with Graves' ophthalmopathy. In DNA, the CDR3 is TGTGCCAGCAGCCCCTGGCCCCAATCCTACAATGAGCAGTTCTTC. Protein product: CASSPWPQSYNEQFF.